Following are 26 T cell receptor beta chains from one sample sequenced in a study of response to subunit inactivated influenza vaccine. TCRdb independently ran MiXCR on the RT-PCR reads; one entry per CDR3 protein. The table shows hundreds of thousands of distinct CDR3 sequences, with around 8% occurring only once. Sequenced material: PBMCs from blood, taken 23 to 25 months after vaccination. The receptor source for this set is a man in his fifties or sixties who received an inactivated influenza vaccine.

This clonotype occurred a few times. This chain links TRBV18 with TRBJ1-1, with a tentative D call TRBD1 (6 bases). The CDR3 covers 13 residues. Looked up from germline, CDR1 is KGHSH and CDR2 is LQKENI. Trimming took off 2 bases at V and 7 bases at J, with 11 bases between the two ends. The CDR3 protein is CASSPGRGNEAFF. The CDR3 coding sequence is TGTGCCAGCTCACCAGGCAGGGGAAATGAAGCTTTCTTT.

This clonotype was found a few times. Here the CDR3 reads CAWSEIGASRYPEAFF. The CDR3 DNA reads as TGTGCCTGGAGTGAAATTGGGGCCTCCCGGTACCCTGAAGCTTTCTTT. This chain connects TRBV30 to TRBJ1-1; the D gene is possibly TRBD1 (5 bases). Germline CDR1 reads GTSNPN; CDR2 reads SVGIG (reference sequence). The length of the CDR3 is 16 residues. With 1 base removed from V and 6 bases from J, the gap between germline ends came to 21 bases.

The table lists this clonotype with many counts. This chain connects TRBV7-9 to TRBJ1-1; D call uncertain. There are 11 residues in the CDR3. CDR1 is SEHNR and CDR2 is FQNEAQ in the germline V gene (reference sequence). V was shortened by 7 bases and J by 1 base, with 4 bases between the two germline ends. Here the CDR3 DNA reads TGTGCCAGCACCAAGAACACTGAAGCTTTCTTT. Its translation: CASTKNTEAFF.

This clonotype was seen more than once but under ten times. DNA for the CDR3: TGTGCCAGCAGCTTACCGACTAGCGGGGGGCAGAATGAGCAGTTCTTC. The encoded protein is CASSLPTSGGQNEQFF. V gene TRBV9 combines with J gene TRBJ2-1, with TRBD2 matching over 13 bases. Trimming took 4 bases from V and 7 from J; bases not matched to a gene: 8. Germline loops: CDR1 SGDLS, CDR2 YYNGEE. The CDR3 has 16 residues. Full variable domain (missing parts from reference TRBV9 and TRBJ2-1): DSGVTQTPKHLITATGQRVTLRCSPRSGDLSVYWYQQSLDQGLQFLIQYYNGEERAKGNILERFSAQQFPDLHSELNLSSLELGDSALYFCASSLPTSGGQNEQFFGPGTRLTVL.

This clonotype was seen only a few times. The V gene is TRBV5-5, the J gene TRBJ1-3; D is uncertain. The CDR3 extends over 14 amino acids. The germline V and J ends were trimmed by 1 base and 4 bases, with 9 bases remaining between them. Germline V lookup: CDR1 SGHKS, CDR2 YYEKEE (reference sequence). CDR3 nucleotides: TGTGCCAGCAGCTTGATGGAAATCGGAAACACCATATATTTT. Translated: CASSLMEIGNTIYF.

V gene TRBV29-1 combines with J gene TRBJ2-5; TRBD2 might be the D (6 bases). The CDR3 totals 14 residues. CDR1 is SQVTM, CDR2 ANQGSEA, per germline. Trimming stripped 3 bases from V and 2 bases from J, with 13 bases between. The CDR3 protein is CSVDASEVQETQYF. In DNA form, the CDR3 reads TGCAGCGTTGATGCTAGCGAAGTACAAGAGACCCAGTACTTC.

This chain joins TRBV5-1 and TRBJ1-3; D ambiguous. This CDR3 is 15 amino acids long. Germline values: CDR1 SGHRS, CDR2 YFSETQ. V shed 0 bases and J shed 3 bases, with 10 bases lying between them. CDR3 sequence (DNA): TGCGCCAGCAGCTTGGGCGGGGATGGTGGAAACACCATATATTTT. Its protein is CASSLGGDGGNTIYF.

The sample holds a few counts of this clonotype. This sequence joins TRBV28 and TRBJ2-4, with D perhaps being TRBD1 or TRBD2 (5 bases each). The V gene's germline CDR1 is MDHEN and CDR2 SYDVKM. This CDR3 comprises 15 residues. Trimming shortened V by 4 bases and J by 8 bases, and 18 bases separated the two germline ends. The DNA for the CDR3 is TGTGCCAGCAGTTGGGACCGGGTGGTTCGGCACATTCAGTACTTC. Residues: CASSWDRVVRHIQYF. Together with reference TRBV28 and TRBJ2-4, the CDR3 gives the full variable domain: DVKVTQSSRYLVKRTGEKVFLECVQDMDHENMFWYRQDPGLGLRLIYFSYDVKMKEKGDIPEGYSVSREKKERFSLILESASTNQTSMYLCASSWDRVVRHIQYFGAGTRLSVL.

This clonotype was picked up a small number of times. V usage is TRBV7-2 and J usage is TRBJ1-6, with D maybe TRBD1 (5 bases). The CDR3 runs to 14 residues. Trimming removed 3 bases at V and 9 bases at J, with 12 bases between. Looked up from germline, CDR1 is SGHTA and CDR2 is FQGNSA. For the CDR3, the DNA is TGTGCCAGCAGCTTCCCCGCAGGGACTTCACCCCTCCACTTT. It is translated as CASSFPAGTSPLHF.

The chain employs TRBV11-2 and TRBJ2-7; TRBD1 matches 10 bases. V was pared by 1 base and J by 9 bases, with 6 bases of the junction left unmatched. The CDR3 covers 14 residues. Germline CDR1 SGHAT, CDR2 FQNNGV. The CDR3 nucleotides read TGTGCCAGCAGCTTAGGGGACAGGGGAACAGTGCAGTACTTC. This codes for CASSLGDRGTVQYF.

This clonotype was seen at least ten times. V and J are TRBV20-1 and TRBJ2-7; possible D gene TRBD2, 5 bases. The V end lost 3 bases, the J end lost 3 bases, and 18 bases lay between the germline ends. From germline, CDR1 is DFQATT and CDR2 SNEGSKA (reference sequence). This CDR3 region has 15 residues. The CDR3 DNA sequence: TGCAGTGCTAGGCCCCCTAGATCCGGGATCTACGAGCAGTACTTC. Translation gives CSARPPRSGIYEQYF.

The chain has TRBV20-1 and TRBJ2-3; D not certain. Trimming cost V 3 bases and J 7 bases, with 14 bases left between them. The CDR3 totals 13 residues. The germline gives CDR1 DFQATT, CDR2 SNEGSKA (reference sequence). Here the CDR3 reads CSARVPVVNTQYF. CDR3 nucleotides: TGCAGTGCTAGGGTCCCCGTAGTGAATACGCAGTATTTT.

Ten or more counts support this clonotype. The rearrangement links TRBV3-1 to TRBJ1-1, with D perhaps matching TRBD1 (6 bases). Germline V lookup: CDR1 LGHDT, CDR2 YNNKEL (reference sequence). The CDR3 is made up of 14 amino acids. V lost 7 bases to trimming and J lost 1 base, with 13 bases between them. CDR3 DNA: TGTGCCAGCACCTTAGGACAGACGAACACTGAAGCTTTCTTT. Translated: CASTLGQTNTEAFF.

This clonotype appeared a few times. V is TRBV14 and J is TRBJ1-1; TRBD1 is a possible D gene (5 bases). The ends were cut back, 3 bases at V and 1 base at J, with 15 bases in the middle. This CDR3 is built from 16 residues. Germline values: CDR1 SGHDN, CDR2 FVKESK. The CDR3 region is CASSQEYRMGNTEAFF. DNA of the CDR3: TGTGCCAGCAGCCAGGAATACAGGATGGGGAACACTGAAGCTTTCTTT.

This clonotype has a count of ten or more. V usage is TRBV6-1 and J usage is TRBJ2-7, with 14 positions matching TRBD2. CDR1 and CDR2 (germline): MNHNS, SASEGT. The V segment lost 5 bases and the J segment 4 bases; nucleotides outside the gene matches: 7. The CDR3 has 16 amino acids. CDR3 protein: CASSKSGTSGSYEQYF. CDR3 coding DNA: TGTGCCAGCAGTAAATCCGGGACTAGCGGGAGTTACGAGCAGTACTTC.

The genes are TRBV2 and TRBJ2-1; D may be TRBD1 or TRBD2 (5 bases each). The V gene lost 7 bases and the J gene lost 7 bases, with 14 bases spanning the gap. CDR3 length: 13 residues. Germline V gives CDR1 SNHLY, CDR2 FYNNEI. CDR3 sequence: CASKTDWGNEQFF. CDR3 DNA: TGTGCCAGCAAGACGGACTGGGGGAATGAGCAGTTCTTC.

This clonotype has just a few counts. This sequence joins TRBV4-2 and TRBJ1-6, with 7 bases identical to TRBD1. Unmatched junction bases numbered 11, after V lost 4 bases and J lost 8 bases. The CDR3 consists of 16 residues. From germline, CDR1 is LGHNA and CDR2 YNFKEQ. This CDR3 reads CASSLRWSGGDSPLHF. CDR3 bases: TGTGCCAGCAGCCTACGGTGGTCAGGGGGAGATTCACCCCTCCACTTT.

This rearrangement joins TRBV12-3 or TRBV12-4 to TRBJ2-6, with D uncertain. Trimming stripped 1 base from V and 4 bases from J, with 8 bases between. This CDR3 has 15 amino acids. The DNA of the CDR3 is TGTGCCAGCAGTTTAGGAGCGCAGGGGGCCAACGTCCTGACTTTC. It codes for CASSLGAQGANVLTF.

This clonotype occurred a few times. The CDR3 DNA reads as TGCAGTGCTAGAGTCTCGGGGCGCACAGATACGCAGTATTTT. It specifies CSARVSGRTDTQYF. The chain has TRBV20-1 and TRBJ2-3; D is perhaps TRBD1 or TRBD2 (5 bases each). Germline loops: CDR1 DFQATT, CDR2 SNEGSKA (reference sequence). V dropped 1 base and J dropped 1 base, with 9 bases sitting between them. This CDR3 spans 14 amino acids.

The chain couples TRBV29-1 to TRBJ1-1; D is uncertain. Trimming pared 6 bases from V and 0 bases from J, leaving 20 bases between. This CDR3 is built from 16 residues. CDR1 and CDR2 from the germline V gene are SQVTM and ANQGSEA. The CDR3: CSVVPRHRQMNTEAFF. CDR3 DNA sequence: TGCAGCGTCGTACCCAGACACCGGCAAATGAACACTGAAGCTTTCTTT.

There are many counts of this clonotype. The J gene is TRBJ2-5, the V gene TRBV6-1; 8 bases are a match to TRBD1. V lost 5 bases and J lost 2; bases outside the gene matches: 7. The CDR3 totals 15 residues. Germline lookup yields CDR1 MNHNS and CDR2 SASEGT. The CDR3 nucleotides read TGTGCCAGCAGTCGAAGACACAGGGGGCAAGAGACCCAGTACTTC. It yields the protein CASSRRHRGQETQYF.

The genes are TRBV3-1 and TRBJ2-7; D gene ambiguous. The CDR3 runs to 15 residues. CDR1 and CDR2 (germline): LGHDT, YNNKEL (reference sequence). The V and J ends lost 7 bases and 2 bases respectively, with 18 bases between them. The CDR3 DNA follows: TGTGCCAGCACCAAGCAGGCGCCTTGTACCTACGAGCAGTACTTC. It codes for CASTKQAPCTYEQYF.

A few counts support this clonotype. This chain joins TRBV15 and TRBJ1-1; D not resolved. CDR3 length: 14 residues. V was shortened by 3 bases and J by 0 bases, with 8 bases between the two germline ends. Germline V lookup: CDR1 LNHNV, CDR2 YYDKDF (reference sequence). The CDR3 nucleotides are TGTGCCACCAGCAGGACAAACCTGAACACTGAAGCTTTCTTT. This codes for CATSRTNLNTEAFF.

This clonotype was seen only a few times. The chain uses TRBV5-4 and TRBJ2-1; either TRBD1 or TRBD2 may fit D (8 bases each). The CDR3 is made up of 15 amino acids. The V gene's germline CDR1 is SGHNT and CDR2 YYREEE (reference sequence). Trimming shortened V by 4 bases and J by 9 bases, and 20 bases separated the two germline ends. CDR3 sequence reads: CASSLGQAREGEQFF. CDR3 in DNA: TGTGCCAGCAGCCTGGGACAGGCCCGGGAGGGTGAGCAGTTCTTC.

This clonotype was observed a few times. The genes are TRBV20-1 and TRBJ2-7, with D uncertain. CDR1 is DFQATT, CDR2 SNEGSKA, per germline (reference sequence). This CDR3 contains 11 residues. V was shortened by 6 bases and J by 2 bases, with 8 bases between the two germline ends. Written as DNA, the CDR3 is TGCAGTGCAAGACAAACCTACGAGCAGTACTTC. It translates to CSARQTYEQYF.

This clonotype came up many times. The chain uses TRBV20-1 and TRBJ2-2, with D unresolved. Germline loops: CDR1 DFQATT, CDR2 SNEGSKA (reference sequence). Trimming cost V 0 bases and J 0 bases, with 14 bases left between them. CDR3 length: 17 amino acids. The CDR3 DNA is TGCAGTGCTAGAGATACAAGGAGACTCGCGAACACCGGGGAGCTGTTTTTT. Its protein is CSARDTRRLANTGELFF.